This T cell receptor (beta chain) came from a study of shared T cell receptors in the human thymus. This CDR3 is built from 13 residues. The V end lost 5 bases, the J end lost 6 bases, and 13 bases lay between the germline ends. In germline, CDR1 is SGHTA, CDR2 FQGNSA. Assay used: immunoSEQ multiplex PCR; TCRdb lists only in-frame clones, some missing. The table has 500,000 to 850,000 clones, around 87% seen once. The same sample was also studied in work on human thymus T cells. That source notes: Resections from corrective heart surgery supplied the thymus tissue. Apparent skewing of V and J gene usage characterized both thymic and blood repertoires.

The source of this sequence is a boy younger than two with a congenital heart defect. Sequencing was done on a sample of thymocytes. The rearrangement links TRBV7-2 to TRBJ1-1, with D unclear. In DNA, the CDR3 is TGTGCCAGCAGCCCACTAAGCTCCGCTGAAGCTTTCTTT. Encoded protein: CASSPLSSAEAFF.